This record looks at one T cell receptor beta chain sequence and its context. This sample is drawn from a study of blood T cell repertoires in COVID-19. Trimming took 2 bases from V and 0 from J, leaving 12 bases between them. This CDR3 has 16 residues. Germline CDR1 is SGDLS and CDR2 is YYNGEE. In the authors' methods: Estimation of nucleated cell counts was performed using reference gene primer amplification. Measured with immunoSEQ multiplex PCR; TCRdb has only the in-frame clones, and not every one. D and trimming were read from the DNA, whereas the V and J calls and clone size are those reported in that table. The sample contains about 76,000 clones, approximately 85% of which appear only once.

This rearrangement joins TRBV9 to TRBJ2-1; possible D gene TRBD2, 7 bases. Specimen: peripheral blood. This clonotype was sampled from a human donor in a cohort sampled during active COVID-19. The CDR3 coding sequence is TGTGCCAGCAGCGTCAGAGGGGGGGGCTCCTACAATGAGCAGTTCTTC. Its protein product is CASSVRGGGSYNEQFF.